The 16 T cell receptor beta chains in this list originate from one sample, sequenced in a study of blood T cell repertoires in COVID-19 (dated by TCRdb to the early 2020s). Library method: the immunoSEQ multiplex PCR assay. The source is immuneACCESS, and TCRdb retained only in-frame sequences with V and J called. Part of the clones is not carried over; for the studies checked, unresolved V genes explain less than half of this, and the remainder is unexplained. The sample includes about 91,000 clones, with 88% observed a single time. The ten largest clonotypes hold roughly 8.1% of the sample. Input material: peripheral blood. These receptors all come from a woman between 70 and 85 years old with acute or convalescent COVID-19.

The rearrangement links TRBV10-1 to TRBJ2-3, with D unresolved. Trimming cost V 3 bases and J 4 bases, with 5 bases left between them. The CDR3 spans 12 residues. Germline assignment: CDR1 WNHNN and CDR2 SYGVQD (reference sequence). CDR3 sequence: CASSDAADTQYF. The CDR3 bases are TGCGCCAGCAGTGATGCGGCAGATACGCAGTATTTT.

This chain connects TRBV10-3 to TRBJ2-4, with 11 bases lining up with TRBD2. There are 15 residues in the CDR3. The germline CDR1 and CDR2 sequences are ENHRY and SYGVKD. V lost 4 bases and J lost 1; bases outside the gene matches: 0. The CDR3 spells CAISGTSGAKNIQYF. CDR3 nucleotide sequence: TGTGCCATCAGTGGGACTAGCGGGGCCAAAAACATTCAGTACTTC.

The CDR3 here is CASSEVGQPQHF. Written as DNA, the CDR3 is TGTGCCAGTAGTGAGGTGGGTCAGCCCCAGCATTTT. The V and J genes are TRBV19 and TRBJ1-5; D unresolved. Germline loops: CDR1 LNHDA, CDR2 SQIVND (reference sequence). Trimming shortened V by 5 bases and J by 6 bases, and 8 bases separated the two germline ends. The CDR3 is 12 residues long.

The chain is built from TRBV6-1 and TRBJ1-1, with no clear D. The CDR3 totals 12 residues. Looked up from germline, CDR1 is MNHNS and CDR2 is SASEGT. The V and J ends lost 8 bases and 1 base respectively, with 8 bases between them. The CDR3 DNA sequence: TGTGCCAGCCGCGACAAGAACACTGAAGCTTTCTTT. It encodes CASRDKNTEAFF.

The J gene is TRBJ1-5, the V gene TRBV6-1; 8 positions match TRBD1. This CDR3 comprises 16 residues. The junction had 8 bases not matched to a gene; V was cut back by 3 bases and J by 4 bases. Germline CDR1 MNHNS, CDR2 SASEGT. CDR3 sequence (DNA): TGTGCCAGCAGTGATACACGGGACAGGCCTAATCAGCCCCAGCATTTT. As protein: CASSDTRDRPNQPQHF.

This chain links TRBV12-3 or TRBV12-4 with TRBJ2-7, with 7 bases matching TRBD1. Trimming at V came to 10 bases and at J to 6 bases, leaving 12 bases not matched to a gene. The CDR3 length is 13 residues. CDR3 residues: CATRQGPGLEQYF. CDR3 in DNA: TGTGCCACCAGACAGGGCCCCGGGCTCGAGCAGTACTTC.

The V call is TRBV7-2, the J call TRBJ1-2; perhaps TRBD1 as D (5 bases). V shed 4 bases and J shed 8 bases, with 17 bases lying between them. This CDR3 is 14 amino acids long. The germline V gene has CDR1 SGHTA and CDR2 FQGNSA. The CDR3 reads CASSSADGAGGYTF. The CDR3 DNA sequence: TGTGCCAGCAGCTCCGCTGACGGGGCGGGGGGCTACACCTTC.

The J gene is TRBJ2-7, the V gene TRBV14, with 10 bases lining up with TRBD1. Looked up from germline, CDR1 is SGHDN and CDR2 is FVKESK. CDR3 length: 15 amino acids. V shed 5 bases, J shed 2 bases, and the junction held 6 bases outside the gene matches. CDR3 DNA sequence: TGTGCCAGCAGCTTCCGGACAGGGGGAACCTACGAGCAGTACTTC. Translated: CASSFRTGGTYEQYF.

The genes are TRBV5-8 and TRBJ1-2; D perhaps matches TRBD1 (5 bases). CDR1 is SGHTS and CDR2 is YDEGEE in the germline V gene. The V end was cut by 0 bases, the J end by 4 bases, with 13 bases between. This CDR3 comprises 15 residues. The CDR3 region is CASSLATVPGYGYTF. DNA for the CDR3: TGTGCCAGCAGCTTGGCGACAGTCCCCGGCTATGGCTACACCTTC.

The chain joins TRBV6-1 to TRBJ2-5; 8 positions match TRBD2. The CDR3 has 16 residues. V lost 0 bases, J lost 1 base, and 4 bases stayed unmatched. CDR1 is MNHNS and CDR2 is SASEGT in the germline V gene. CDR3 in amino acids: CASSEAEREGQETQYF. The CDR3 coding sequence is TGTGCCAGCAGTGAAGCGGAACGGGAGGGCCAAGAGACCCAGTACTTC.

This rearrangement joins TRBV28 to TRBJ1-4, with 7 bases aligning to TRBD1. Trimming at V came to 5 bases and at J to 7 bases, leaving 7 bases not matched to a gene. The germline gives CDR1 MDHEN, CDR2 SYDVKM. This CDR3 is 14 amino acids long. CDR3 sequence reads: CASSIRQGVEKLFF. The CDR3 DNA follows: TGTGCCAGCAGTATACGACAGGGCGTTGAAAAACTGTTTTTT.

V and J are TRBV3-1 (or the pseudogene TRBV3-2) and TRBJ2-1, with 16 bases fitting TRBD2. The CDR3 runs to 17 residues. Germline CDR1 LGHDT, CDR2 YNNKEL (reference sequence). With 0 bases clipped from V and 8 bases from J, the junction kept 4 bases outside the gene matches. This CDR3 reads CASSQEGTSGGAYEQFF. CDR3 bases: TGTGCCAGCAGCCAAGAAGGGACTAGCGGGGGGGCGTATGAGCAGTTCTTC.

This clone was seen a handful of times. V and J are TRBV7-9 and TRBJ2-1; D might be TRBD2 (5 bases). Between the trimmed V and J ends, which lost 6 bases and 12 bases, there was a span of 18 bases. Germline CDR1 is SEHNR and CDR2 is FQNEAQ (reference sequence). The CDR3 is made up of 13 amino acids. CDR3 nucleotide sequence: TGTGCCAGCAGACGAGAATTGGGGAGACGGCAGTTCTTC. It codes for CASRRELGRRQFF.

The chain carries TRBV19 and TRBJ1-4, with 7 nucleotides matching TRBD1. Trimming cost V 6 bases and J 4 bases; bases outside gene matches: 8. Germline V gene data show CDR1 as LNHDA and CDR2 as SQIVND (reference sequence). This CDR3 region has 15 residues. The CDR3 bases are TGTGCCAGTAGCGATTACAACAGGGGTAATGAAAAACTGTTTTTT. As protein: CASSDYNRGNEKLFF. The complete variable domain, with remaining parts taken from reference TRBV19 and TRBJ1-4, reads DGGITQSPKYLFRKEGQNVTLSCEQNLNHDAMYWYRQDPGQGLRLIYYSQIVNDFQKGDIAEGYSVSREKKESFPLTVTSAQKNPTAFYLCASSDYNRGNEKLFFGSGTQLSVL.

The V call is TRBV5-1, the J call TRBJ2-7; 9 nucleotides agree with TRBD1. Germline CDR1 reads SGHRS; CDR2 reads YFSETQ. CDR3 length: 18 amino acids. V was pared by 3 bases and J by 7 bases, with 20 bases of the junction left unmatched. The CDR3 loop reads CASSSTGTGSLRGIEQYF. DNA of the CDR3: TGCGCCAGCAGCTCCACCGGGACAGGGAGTCTCAGGGGTATTGAGCAGTACTTC.

The chain carries TRBV2 and TRBJ2-5; 8 bases agree with TRBD1. Trimming at V came to 8 bases and at J to 4 bases, leaving 9 bases not matched to a gene. CDR1 and CDR2 from the germline V gene are SNHLY and FYNNEI. CDR3 length: 14 amino acids. CDR3 loop: CASGSQGAIETQYF. CDR3 nucleotides: TGTGCCAGCGGTTCCCAGGGGGCCATAGAGACCCAGTACTTC.